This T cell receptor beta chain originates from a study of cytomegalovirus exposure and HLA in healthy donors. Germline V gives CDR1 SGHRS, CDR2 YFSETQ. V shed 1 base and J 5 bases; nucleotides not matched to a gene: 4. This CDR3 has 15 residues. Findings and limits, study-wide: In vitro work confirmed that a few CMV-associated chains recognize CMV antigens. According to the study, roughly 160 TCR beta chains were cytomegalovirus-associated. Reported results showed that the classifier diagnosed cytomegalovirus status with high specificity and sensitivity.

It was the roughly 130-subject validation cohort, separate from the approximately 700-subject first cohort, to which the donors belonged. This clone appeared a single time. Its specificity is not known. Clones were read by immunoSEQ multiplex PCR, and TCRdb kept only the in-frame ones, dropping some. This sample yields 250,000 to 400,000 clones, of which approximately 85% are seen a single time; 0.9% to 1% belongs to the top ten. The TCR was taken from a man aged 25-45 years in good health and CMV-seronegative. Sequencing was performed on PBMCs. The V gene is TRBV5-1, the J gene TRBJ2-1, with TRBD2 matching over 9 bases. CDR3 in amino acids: CASSLLAGGNNEQFF. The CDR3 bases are TGCGCCAGCAGCTTGCTGGCGGGGGGGAACAATGAGCAGTTCTTC.